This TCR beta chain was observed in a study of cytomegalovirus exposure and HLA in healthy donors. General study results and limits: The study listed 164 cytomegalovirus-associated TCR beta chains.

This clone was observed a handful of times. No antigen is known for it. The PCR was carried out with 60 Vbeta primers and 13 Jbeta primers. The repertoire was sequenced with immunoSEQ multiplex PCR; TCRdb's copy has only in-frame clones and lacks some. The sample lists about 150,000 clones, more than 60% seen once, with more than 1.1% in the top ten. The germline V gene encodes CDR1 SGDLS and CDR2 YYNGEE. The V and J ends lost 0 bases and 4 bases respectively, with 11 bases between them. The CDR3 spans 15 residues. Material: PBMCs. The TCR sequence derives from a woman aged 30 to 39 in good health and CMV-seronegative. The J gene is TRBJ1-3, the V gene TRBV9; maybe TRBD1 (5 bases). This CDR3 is CASSVDGGAGNTIYF. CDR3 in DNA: TGTGCCAGCAGCGTAGACGGAGGGGCGGGAAACACCATATATTTT.